This TCR beta chain is from a study of cytomegalovirus exposure and HLA in healthy donors. Germline loops: CDR1 KGHSH, CDR2 LQKENI. The ends lost 3 bases at V and 5 bases at J; junction bases unmatched: 7. The CDR3 has 15 residues. It was with 60 Vbeta and 13 Jbeta primers that the PCR ran. TCRdb keeps only in-frame clones here, not all; method: immunoSEQ multiplex PCR. The sample contains around 140,000 clones, approximately 78% of which appear only once. With regard to this clone: Its antigen is still unknown.

Donors were ostensibly healthy at sampling, although undocumented immune exposures were probable. Study-level results: Later, an analysis showed that TCR beta chains associated with HLA were more clonally expanded than others that were equally common.

The chain carries TRBV18 and TRBJ1-5; 7 positions match TRBD1. The TCR originated in a woman younger than 30 in good health and CMV-seropositive. Sequencing used PBMCs. The CDR3 sequence is CASSPDAGGDQPQHF. CDR3 DNA sequence: TGTGCCAGCTCACCGGACGCAGGGGGTGATCAGCCCCAGCATTTT. The whole variable domain, remainder taken from reference TRBV18 and TRBJ1-5, is NAGVMQNPRHLVRRRGQEARLRCSPMKGHSHVYWYRQLPEEGLKFMVYLQKENIIDESGMPKERFSAEFPKEGPSILRIQQVVRGDSAAYFCASSPDAGGDQPQHFGDGTRLSIL.